The 12 T cell receptor beta chains given below trace back to one sample, sequenced in a study of radiation and T cells in renal cell carcinoma. Indicated time point: baseline pretreatment blood. Treatment described: 15 Gy SBRT to primary tumor, nephrectomy 4 weeks later. Clones were sequenced by immunoSEQ multiplex PCR, and TCRdb holds only the in-frame ones, with some missing. This sample carries 150,000 or so clones, about nine tenths of them seen once, and the ten largest clones take 4.1%. Material: blood, obtained from a patient whose treatment included radiotherapy and nephrectomy. The source is a woman aged 70-85 years with renal cell carcinoma.

In nucleotides, the CDR3 is TGTGCCAGTAGTATTGGACTCAGGAAACCGAACACTGAAGCTTTCTTT. Its translation is CASSIGLRKPNTEAFF. The gene calls are TRBV19 and TRBJ1-1; D gene uncertain. Trimming removed 3 bases at V and 1 base at J, with 15 bases between. Germline-derived CDR1 and CDR2 are LNHDA and SQIVND (reference sequence). This CDR3 is 16 amino acids long. Filled out from reference TRBV19 and TRBJ1-1, the complete variable domain reads DGGITQSPKYLFRKEGQNVTLSCEQNLNHDAMYWYRQDPGQGLRLIYYSQIVNDFQKGDIAEGYSVSREKKESFPLTVTSAQKNPTAFYLCASSIGLRKPNTEAFFGQGTRLTVV.

The rearrangement joins TRBV6-7 to TRBJ1-3; tentative D call: TRBD1 (6 bases). TRBV6-7 is marked as an open reading frame, function uncertain. The CDR3 is 20 amino acids. Trimming cost V 1 base and J 0 bases, with 22 bases left between them. The CDR3 here is CASSYYPGTPKTSSGNTIYF. DNA of the CDR3: TGTGCCAGCAGTTACTACCCCGGGACACCGAAGACTAGCTCTGGAAACACCATATATTTT.

The V gene is TRBV9, the J gene TRBJ2-3; a weak D match, TRBD1 (6 bases). V dropped 0 bases and J dropped 1 base, with 12 bases sitting between them. CDR3 size: 16 residues. CDR1 and CDR2 (germline): SGDLS, YYNGEE. The CDR3 DNA reads TGTGCCAGCAGCGTAGGGGTGGGGGCCGGCACAGATACGCAGTATTTT. Translation: CASSVGVGAGTDTQYF.

In its sample, this clone was seen once. This chain uses TRBV19 with TRBJ1-3; the D is unclear. Looked up from germline, CDR1 is LNHDA and CDR2 is SQIVND (reference sequence). This CDR3 is built from 12 residues. CDR3 in DNA: TGTGGCGCGTCGTACTCTGGAAACACCATATATTTT. Amino acid sequence: CGASYSGNTIYF.

The chain uses TRBV7-6 and TRBJ2-6, with D tentatively TRBD1 or TRBD2 (5 bases each). Germline V gene lookup returns CDR1 SGHVS and CDR2 FNYEAQ. V was pared by 5 bases and J by 0 bases, with 11 bases between. The length of the CDR3 is 16 residues. The chain's CDR3 is CASSPMGTSGANVLTF. CDR3 nucleotides: TGTGCCAGCAGCCCAATGGGGACCTCTGGGGCCAACGTCCTGACTTTC.

The chain is built from TRBV28 and TRBJ1-2; D ambiguous. The V gene's germline CDR1 is MDHEN and CDR2 SYDVKM. The CDR3 has 13 amino acids. V was trimmed by 10 bases and J by 4 bases, leaving 16 bases between them. The CDR3 DNA follows: TGTGCCATCGAGAGGGAAGGTCGCTATGGCTACACCTTC. Protein product: CAIEREGRYGYTF.

V gene TRBV6-5 combines with J gene TRBJ1-5; D remains unclear. The CDR3 runs to 14 residues. Trimming left V 6 bases short and J 0 bases short, with 9 bases between. CDR1 is MNHEY, CDR2 SVGAGI, per germline. CDR3 protein: CASRPQVSNQPQHF. CDR3 nucleotides: TGTGCCAGCAGGCCCCAGGTTAGCAATCAGCCCCAGCATTTT.

The CDR3 here is CASSPRQGATYEQYF. The DNA of the CDR3 is TGTGCCAGCAGCCCCCGACAGGGGGCTACCTACGAGCAGTACTTC. The rearrangement links TRBV9 to TRBJ2-7, with TRBD1 matching over 10 bases. The CDR3 runs 15 residues. Germline V CDR1 and CDR2: SGDLS, YYNGEE. J lost 2 bases, V lost 4 bases, and 6 bases had no gene match. The full variable domain, in which reference TRBV9 and TRBJ2-7 provide the parts outside the CDR3, is DSGVTQTPKHLITATGQRVTLRCSPRSGDLSVYWYQQSLDQGLQFLIQYYNGEERAKGNILERFSAQQFPDLHSELNLSSLELGDSALYFCASSPRQGATYEQYFGPGTRLTVT.

The rearrangement joins TRBV10-3 to TRBJ2-3, with D perhaps being TRBD1 or TRBD2 (5 bases each). From germline, CDR1 is ENHRY and CDR2 SYGVKD. The CDR3 is 15 residues long. Trimming took 7 bases from V and 1 from J, leaving 15 bases between them. CDR3 loop: CAITEGPSRTDTQYF. CDR3 DNA: TGTGCCATCACCGAGGGGCCTAGTCGCACAGATACGCAGTATTTT.

The gene calls are TRBV10-3 and TRBJ2-1, with 12 bases lining up with TRBD1. The J segment lost 6 bases and the V segment lost 6 bases, leaving 6 bases of the junction unmatched. CDR3 size: 15 residues. Germline-derived CDR1 and CDR2 are ENHRY and SYGVKD. CDR3 nucleotides: TGTGCCATCAGGTCGGGACAGGGGGCGCCCAATGAGCAGTTCTTC. Translating gives CAIRSGQGAPNEQFF.

This chain connects TRBV28 to TRBJ2-6, with D possibly TRBD1 on 6 matching bases. This CDR3 is built from 16 residues. Between the trimmed V and J ends, which lost 7 bases and 2 bases, there was a span of 15 bases. Germline V CDR1 and CDR2: MDHEN, SYDVKM. CDR3 sequence (DNA): TGTGCCAGCAAGGGGGTTGTTGTAACTGGGGCCAACGTCCTGACTTTC. Protein sequence: CASKGVVVTGANVLTF.

This clone was observed a single time. This chain joins TRBV4-1 and TRBJ1-1; 8 positions agree with TRBD1. After removal of 2 bases from V and 1 base from J, the junction contained 3 bases not matched to a gene. This CDR3 region has 15 residues. The germline CDR1 and CDR2 sequences are MGHRA and YSYEKL. The CDR3 is CASSQPDRGNTEAFF. The CDR3 nucleotides are TGCGCCAGCAGCCAACCCGACAGGGGGAACACTGAAGCTTTCTTT.